This T cell receptor beta chain comes out of a study of TIL therapy for anti-PD-1-resistant metastatic lung cancer. Study context: Patients had a median age of around 56 years (range about 35-85). Four tumors were EGFR-mutant and two were ALK-rearranged.

V lost 2 bases and J 5 bases, leaving 15 bases between the germline ends. Germline V CDR1 and CDR2: MDHEN, SYDVKM. CDR3 length: 15 residues. This sample's time point: pre-treatment sample, taken before nivolumab and TIL therapy. Enrollment ran from late 2017 to early 2020. In regard to this clone: Its specificity is unknown.

The immunoSEQ assay was v3. Generated by immunoSEQ multiplex PCR, the TCRdb table keeps only in-frame clones and is missing some. The table has roughly 60,000 clones, around 87% seen once. General observations from the study: After infusion, TIL clonotypes partly replaced peripheral T cells and declined over months.

The clonotype comes from a person aged 30 to 80 with non-small cell lung cancer. The rearrangement joins TRBV28 to TRBJ1-1; D remains unclear. The sample here was blood, taken at baseline. CDR3 sequence (DNA): TGTGCCAGCAGTTTAGGCGGATCCGGGAGTACTGAAGCTTTCTTT. Translated: CASSLGGSGSTEAFF.